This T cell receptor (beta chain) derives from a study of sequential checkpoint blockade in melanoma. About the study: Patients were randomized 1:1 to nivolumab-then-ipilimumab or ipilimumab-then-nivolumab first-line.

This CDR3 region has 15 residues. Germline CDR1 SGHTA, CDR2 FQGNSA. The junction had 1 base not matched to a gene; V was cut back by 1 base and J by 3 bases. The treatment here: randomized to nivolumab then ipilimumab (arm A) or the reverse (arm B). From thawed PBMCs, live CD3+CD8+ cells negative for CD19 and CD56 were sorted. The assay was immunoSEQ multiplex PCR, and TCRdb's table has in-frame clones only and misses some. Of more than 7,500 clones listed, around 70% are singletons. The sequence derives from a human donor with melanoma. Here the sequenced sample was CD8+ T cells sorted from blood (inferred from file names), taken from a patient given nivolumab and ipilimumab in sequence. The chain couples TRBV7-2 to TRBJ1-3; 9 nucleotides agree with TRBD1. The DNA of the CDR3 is TGTGCCAGCAGCTTAGACAGGGGGCTTGGAAACACCATATATTTT. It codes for CASSLDRGLGNTIYF.